This TCR beta chain stems from a study of CD8 T cells in ankylosing spondylitis. Findings and caveats of the study: Ankylosing spondylitis blood appeared to carry a characteristic TCR beta motif of several highly homologous variants. Earlier authors reported some of these motif variants in reactive arthritis synovial fluid and blood. Matched ankylosing spondylitis synovial fluid reportedly showed significant enrichment of disease-linked clones. Clones that were linked to disease were CD8+ and were relatively rare in peripheral blood.

Preparation of TCR beta libraries was done by quantitative 5'-RACE with molecular barcodes. Each CDR3 protein is one row after TCRdb ran MiXCR on the 5' RACE reads. Of about 390,000 distinct CDR3 sequences detected, around 20% appear once; the ten largest clones hold 16%. This clonotype came up a few times. As yet, its antigen is unknown. CDR1 and CDR2 (germline): KGHSY, FQNENV. The CDR3 loop spans 14 amino acids. V lost 1 base and J lost 5, with 11 bases in between. The TCR was taken from a male donor with ankylosing spondylitis. The sequenced sample was blood, either unsorted or a sorted T cell fraction (not recorded which). This chain connects TRBV16 to TRBJ1-2; a possible D gene is TRBD1 (5 bases). The CDR3 sequence is CASSQFAGRYGYTF. CDR3 nucleotides: TGTGCCAGCAGCCAATTTGCGGGGCGTTATGGCTACACCTTC.